This T cell receptor (beta chain) was observed in a study of diagnostic markers for celiac disease (TCRdb year 2020). These reads were obtained on an Illumina MiSeq. TCRdb reprocessed the reads, reporting each CDR3 protein sequence once and no DNA. This sample's listing comprises over a thousand distinct CDR3 sequences. Jointly, the top ten make up around 15% of the sample. Spanning cysteine to phenylalanine, the CDR3 consists of 14 amino acids. DNA is not recorded here. For CDR1 and CDR2, the germline V gene (reference sequence) lists LNHNV and YYDKDF. This clonotype is large (0.1 to 1%) by its frequency; no count is available. Its cognate antigen has yet to be identified.

In this chain, TRBV15 is recombined with TRBJ1-4. Sample: either unsorted cells or a sorted T cell fraction (not recorded which). The clonotype originates from a human donor. CDR3 protein: CATSRAGTVEKLFF. Beyond the CDR3, the reference TRBV15 and TRBJ1-4 genes provide the residues; the full variable domain reads: DAMVIQNPRYQVTQFGKPVTLSCSQTLNHNVMYWYQQKSSQAPKLLFHYYDKDFNNEADTPDNFQSRRPNTSFCFLDIRSPGLGDTAMYLCATSRAGTVEKLFFGSGTQLSVL.